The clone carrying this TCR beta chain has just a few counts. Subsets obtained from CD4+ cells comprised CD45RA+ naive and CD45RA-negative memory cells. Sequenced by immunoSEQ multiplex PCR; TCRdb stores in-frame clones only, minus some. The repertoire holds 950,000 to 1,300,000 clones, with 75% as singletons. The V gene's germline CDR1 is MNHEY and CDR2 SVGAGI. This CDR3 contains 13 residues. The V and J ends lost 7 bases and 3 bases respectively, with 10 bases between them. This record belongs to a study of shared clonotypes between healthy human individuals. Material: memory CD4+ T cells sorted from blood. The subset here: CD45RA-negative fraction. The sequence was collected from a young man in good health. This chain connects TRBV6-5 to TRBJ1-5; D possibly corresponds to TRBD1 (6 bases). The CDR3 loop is CASKQGFNQPQHF. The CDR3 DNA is TGTGCCAGCAAACAGGGATTCAATCAGCCCCAGCATTTT.